The 23 T cell receptor beta chains listed next were all sequenced from one sample in a study of molecular identifiers for immune sequencing clone quantification. Via MiXCR, TCRdb re-called the PCR reads, giving one row per CDR3 protein. The repertoire has some 320,000 distinct CDR3 sequences, about 21% of them found once; the top ten carry 0.81%. The sequencing sample was made of naive CD8+ T cells from blood, with Jurkat cell RNA spiked in. Documented subset: FACS-sorted CD8+CD4-CCR7+CD45RA+ naive T cells. The receptors were gathered from a human donor in good health. Some libraries in this study had Jurkat cell RNA spiked in.

This clonotype was picked up a small number of times. This chain links TRBV4-1 with TRBJ2-3, with D perhaps being TRBD1 or TRBD2 (6 bases each). CDR3 length: 15 residues. With 3 bases removed from V and 8 bases from J, the gap between germline ends came to 18 bases. Germline V gene data show CDR1 as MGHRA and CDR2 as YSYEKL. The CDR3, as DNA: TGCGCCAGCAGCCACCCCACGCTACAGGGAGGTACGCAGTATTTT. It is translated as CASSHPTLQGGTQYF.

This clonotype showed up many times. This chain uses TRBV7-9 with TRBJ2-5; D not resolved. The CDR3 totals 16 residues. CDR1 and CDR2 from the germline V gene are SEHNR and FQNEAQ (reference sequence). Trimming cost V 0 bases and J 1 base, with 12 bases left between them. Here the CDR3 reads CASSLAFDGPQETQYF. Written as DNA, the CDR3 is TGTGCCAGCAGCTTAGCATTCGACGGACCCCAAGAGACCCAGTACTTC.

The table lists this clonotype with many counts. CDR3 nucleotides: TGTGCCAGCAGCTTAGGATGGGGGGACCTGCAGTATTTT. It translates to CASSLGWGDLQYF. This rearrangement joins TRBV7-6 to TRBJ2-3; a weak D match, TRBD2 (6 bases). Germline CDR1 is SGHVS and CDR2 is FNYEAQ. The CDR3 totals 13 residues. The V end lost 1 base, the J end lost 11 bases, and 13 bases lay between the germline ends.

Remarks on this clonotype: A clone one base away is much larger, so this may be a read error. V is TRBV7-8 and J is TRBJ2-3; no clear D. There are 14 residues in the CDR3. The germline CDR1 and CDR2 sequences are SGHVS and FQNEAQ. With 9 bases removed from V and 5 bases from J, the gap between germline ends came to 18 bases. The CDR3 DNA sequence: TGTGCCAGAAGCCCGGCGTCCGTTGGAGATACGCAGTATTTT. This sequence encodes CARSPASVGDTQYF.

This clonotype was picked up a small number of times. The chain employs TRBV4-3 and TRBJ2-5; D may match TRBD1 or TRBD2 (5 bases each). In germline, CDR1 is LGHNA, CDR2 YSLEER. Deletions cut 3 bases from V and 1 base from J, with 12 bases between. The CDR3 is made up of 15 amino acids. The CDR3 bases are TGCGCCAGCAGCCACCACCGGGACCCCCAAGAGACCCAGTACTTC. As protein: CASSHHRDPQETQYF.

The table lists this clonotype with a few counts. The chain couples TRBV7-9 to TRBJ2-1; D remains ambiguous. V lost 5 bases, J lost 4 bases, and 12 bases lay in between. The CDR3 has 14 amino acids. CDR1 and CDR2 from the germline V gene are SEHNR and FQNEAQ (reference sequence). The CDR3 region is CASSRLSTYNEQFF. As DNA, the CDR3 is TGTGCCAGCAGCAGGCTCTCCACTTACAATGAGCAGTTCTTC.

In this sample, this clonotype turned up many times. The chain links TRBV11-3 to TRBJ2-7; D is unclear. Germline CDR1 reads SGHNT; CDR2 reads YENEEA. This CDR3 spans 12 amino acids. V lost 4 bases and J 0 bases, leaving 4 bases between the germline ends. This CDR3 is CASSSNSYEQYF. The CDR3 DNA follows: TGTGCCAGCAGCTCGAACTCCTACGAGCAGTACTTC.

This clonotype came up a few times. This chain uses TRBV12-3 or TRBV12-4 with TRBJ1-1, with D possibly TRBD1 on 5 matching bases. V lost 2 bases and J 10 bases, leaving 11 bases between the germline ends. This CDR3 is 12 amino acids long. CDR3 sequence (DNA): TGTGCCAGCAGTTTATCGGGGGATGGAGCTTTCTTT. It specifies CASSLSGDGAFF.

This clonotype was seen once. A single base separates this from a much larger clone, so it may be a read error. No conserved phenylalanine or tryptophan is present at the end of the CDR3, so a read error is the likely explanation. The chain has TRBV12-3 or TRBV12-4 and TRBJ2-3; TRBD2 matches at 10 bases. The V and J ends lost 10 bases and 3 bases, in that order; junction bases with no gene match: 4. The CDR3 has 13 amino acids. The CDR3 here is CATASGGTDTQYL. DNA for the CDR3: TGTGCCACCGCTAGCGGGGGTACAGATACGCAGTATCTT.

This rearrangement joins TRBV7-9 to TRBJ2-1; no reliable D call. Trimming pared 5 bases from V and 2 bases from J, leaving 10 bases between. Germline CDR1 SEHNR, CDR2 FQNEAQ (reference sequence). This CDR3 spans 14 amino acids. In DNA form, the CDR3 reads TGTGCCAGCAGCCCACACTCAACCTACAATGAGCAGTTCTTC. Protein: CASSPHSTYNEQFF.

This clonotype was counted ten times or more. The CDR3 nucleotides read TGTGCCAGCAGCTCGCACCGGGATTTTAACTACGAGCAGTACTTC. Amino acid sequence: CASSSHRDFNYEQYF. V is TRBV7-2 and J is TRBJ2-7; D is perhaps TRBD2 (5 bases). Germline loops: CDR1 SGHTA, CDR2 FQGNSA. Trimming cost V 4 bases and J 3 bases, with 16 bases left between them. This CDR3 region has 15 residues.

In this sample, this clonotype turned up many times. The J gene is TRBJ2-1, the V gene TRBV4-3, with D perhaps matching TRBD1 (6 bases). V was cut by 4 bases and J by 0 bases, with 7 bases left in between. The germline V gene has CDR1 LGHNA and CDR2 YSLEER. CDR3 length: 14 residues. In nucleotides, the CDR3 is TGCGCCAGCAGCCCGGACAGCTCCTACAATGAGCAGTTCTTC. Protein: CASSPDSSYNEQFF.

Concerning this clonotype itself: With a much larger clone just one base away, this may be a read error. This chain links TRBV6-5 with TRBJ2-7; D uncertain. CDR1 MNHEY and CDR2 SVGAGI come from the germline V gene. V dropped 4 bases and J dropped 5 bases, with 12 bases sitting between them. The CDR3 length is 13 residues. CDR3 bases: TGTGCCAGCAGTTGGCTGGTAAGCGACGAGCAGTACTTC. It encodes CASSWLVSDEQYF.

V and J are TRBV12-3 or TRBV12-4 and TRBJ1-2; no firm D call. This CDR3 is 13 amino acids long. V lost 1 base and J 6 bases, leaving 9 bases between the germline ends. The CDR3 sequence: CASSLEAVNGYTF. CDR3 bases: TGTGCCAGCAGTTTAGAAGCAGTAAATGGCTACACCTTC.

This clonotype was seen ten or more times. The CDR3 nucleotides are TGTGCCACCAGCAGCCCCGGGGCGATCCACCCCGGGGAGCTGTTTTTT. This gives the protein CATSSPGAIHPGELFF. The V gene is TRBV15, the J gene TRBJ2-2; the D call may be TRBD1 or TRBD2 (5 bases each). CDR3 length: 16 residues. Trimming pared 3 bases from V and 6 bases from J, leaving 17 bases between. Germline CDR1 LNHNV, CDR2 YYDKDF (reference sequence).

This clonotype has only one observation. This sequence may be a read error, since a much larger clone differs from it by one base. This rearrangement joins TRBV6-5 to TRBJ1-5, with D possibly TRBD1 on 5 matching bases. Germline V gene sequence: CDR1 MNHEY, CDR2 SVGAGI. The CDR3 has 13 amino acids. Between the trimmed V and J ends, which lost 10 bases and 0 bases, there was a span of 10 bases. CDR3 DNA: TGTGCCATCGGGGCCCCTAGCAATCAGCCCCAGCATTTT. It codes for CAIGAPSNQPQHF.

This clonotype was recorded many times. V gene TRBV6-5 combines with J gene TRBJ2-7; the match to TRBD1 covers 9 bases. After removal of 5 bases from V and 5 bases from J, the junction contained 7 bases not matched to a gene. The CDR3 runs 14 residues. In germline, CDR1 is MNHEY, CDR2 SVGAGI. The CDR3 DNA sequence: TGTGCCAGCAGTAACACCGGGACAGGGAACGAGCAGTACTTC. Protein product: CASSNTGTGNEQYF.

The gene calls are TRBV9 and TRBJ2-5, with 7 bases matching TRBD1. The V and J ends lost 4 bases and 4 bases, in that order; junction bases with no gene match: 7. There are 14 residues in the CDR3. CDR1 is SGDLS, CDR2 YYNGEE, per germline. CDR3 DNA sequence: TGTGCCAGCAGCCCGTCGAGGGGGCGAGAGACCCAGTACTTC. It specifies CASSPSRGRETQYF.

This clonotype was observed at least ten times. The chain couples TRBV6-1 to TRBJ2-3; no definite D call. V gave up 3 bases and J gave up 6 bases, with 4 bases separating them. The CDR3 covers 11 residues. Germline V gives CDR1 MNHNS, CDR2 SASEGT. CDR3 nucleotide sequence: TGTGCCAGCAGTGATTTCGATACGCAGTATTTT. This gives the protein CASSDFDTQYF.

This clonotype was picked up many times. This rearrangement joins TRBV29-1 to TRBJ1-1; maybe TRBD1 (5 bases). This CDR3 has 11 amino acids. Germline-derived CDR1 and CDR2 are SQVTM and ANQGSEA. The CDR3 region is CSIPWGAEAFF. CDR3 DNA sequence: TGCAGTATCCCTTGGGGCGCTGAAGCTTTCTTT.

This clonotype has a handful of counts. The chain has TRBV19 and TRBJ2-6; possible D gene TRBD2, 5 bases. CDR1 LNHDA and CDR2 SQIVND come from the germline V gene (reference sequence). The ends were cut back, 5 bases at V and 0 bases at J, with 17 bases in the middle. CDR3 length equals 18 residues. The CDR3, as DNA: TGTGCCAGTAGTCCGTACAGCGGAGTAGTCTCTGGGGCCAACGTCCTGACTTTC. Translated, it gives CASSPYSGVVSGANVLTF.

Many counts were recorded for this clonotype. The chain is built from TRBV2 and TRBJ2-1; perhaps TRBD2 as D (7 bases). Deletions cut 3 bases from V and 4 bases from J, with 13 bases between. This CDR3 comprises 15 residues. Per germline, CDR1 SNHLY and CDR2 FYNNEI. In DNA form, the CDR3 reads TGTGCCAGCAGTGAGGGGGCGGGAGCGTACAATGAGCAGTTCTTC. Translating gives CASSEGAGAYNEQFF.

As concerns this clonotype: The junction and the germline gene differ at one end; a read error may be behind it. The chain links TRBV28 to TRBJ1-5, with no clear D. This CDR3 has 15 amino acids. CDR1 and CDR2 (germline): MDHEN, SYDVKM. The CDR3 region is CASSSVPPGNQPRHF. The CDR3 DNA reads TGTGCCAGCAGTTCCGTCCCCCCGGGGAATCAGCCCCGGCATTTT.